Listed here are 22 T cell receptor beta chains from one sample, sequenced in a study of T cell repertoires in cytomegalovirus infection. TCRdb itself ran the reads through MiXCR, one entry per CDR3 protein. The sample yields around 530,000 distinct CDR3 sequences, around 27% seen once. The sample consisted of PBMCs. These receptors originate from a human donor in good health (CMV status not recorded). Some clones in this sample may be carry-over from other donors' samples.

This clonotype was seen ten or more times. The chain employs TRBV19 and TRBJ2-3, with D perhaps matching TRBD1 or TRBD2 (6 bases each). V gave up 5 bases and J gave up 0 bases, with 12 bases separating them. This CDR3 has 15 amino acids. CDR1 is LNHDA and CDR2 is SQIVND in the germline V gene (reference sequence). CDR3 in DNA: TGTGCCAGTAGTGATGGGGGGCCTAGCACAGATACGCAGTATTTT. It yields the protein CASSDGGPSTDTQYF.

This clonotype was counted at least ten times. This chain uses TRBV7-8 with TRBJ2-3; a possible D gene is TRBD1 (6 bases). The CDR3 runs to 16 residues. Trimming took 8 bases from V and 2 from J, leaving 20 bases between them. Germline V gene sequence: CDR1 SGHVS, CDR2 FQNEAQ. CDR3 nucleotide sequence: TGTGCCAGCCAGGTCCGGGCAGGGGTAATCACAGATACGCAGTATTTT. Amino acid sequence: CASQVRAGVITDTQYF.

V gene TRBV11-2 combines with J gene TRBJ2-7; 8 bases line up with TRBD2. The CDR3 totals 14 residues. The V and J ends lost 3 bases and 4 bases, in that order; junction bases with no gene match: 5. Germline V gene lookup returns CDR1 SGHAT and CDR2 FQNNGV. CDR3 coding DNA: TGTGCCAGCAGCTTCGTAGCGGGACGATACGAGCAGTACGTC. The encoded protein is CASSFVAGRYEQYV.

This chain connects TRBV6-1 to TRBJ2-5, with 11 bases that match TRBD2. J was trimmed by 6 bases and V by 3 bases; bases with no gene match: 6. The CDR3 covers 15 residues. Germline lookup yields CDR1 MNHNS and CDR2 SASEGT. The CDR3 DNA follows: TGTGCCAGCAGTGAGCTGGGACTAGCGGCGAAGACCCAGTACTTC. This encodes CASSELGLAAKTQYF.

This clonotype was counted a few times. The V call is TRBV5-6, the J call TRBJ2-7; 11 bases fit TRBD2. The V gene end was trimmed by 4 bases and the J gene end by 5 bases; junction bases not matched to a gene: 11. This CDR3 has 16 amino acids. The V gene's germline CDR1 is SGHDT and CDR2 YYEEEE. Written as DNA, the CDR3 is TGTGCCAGCAGCCAGCGGTTAGCGGGAGGGCCGCACGAGCAGTACTTC. Translation gives CASSQRLAGGPHEQYF.

This clonotype was counted a few times. V usage is TRBV28 and J usage is TRBJ2-7; 10 nucleotides line up with TRBD1. This CDR3 contains 14 residues. The V and J ends lost 7 bases and 6 bases, in that order; junction bases with no gene match: 9. Germline V CDR1 and CDR2: MDHEN, SYDVKM. The CDR3 nucleotides are TGTGCCAGCATTCTCCCGGGACAGGGGTCCGAGCAGTACTTC. It specifies CASILPGQGSEQYF.

This clonotype occurred a few times. Written as DNA, the CDR3 is TGTGCCAGCAGCTTAGTGCGGGTTCTCACAGATACGCAGTATTTT. This codes for CASSLVRVLTDTQYF. V gene TRBV7-9 combines with J gene TRBJ2-3; weak D call: TRBD2 (5 bases). From germline, CDR1 is SEHNR and CDR2 FQNEAQ (reference sequence). Trimming pared 1 base from V and 2 bases from J, leaving 10 bases between. The CDR3 sequence is 15 residues long.

This clonotype was counted between two and nine times. CDR3 protein: CSGEIRGSTDTQYF. The DNA of the CDR3 is TGCAGTGGCGAAATTCGTGGGAGCACAGATACGCAGTATTTT. The J gene is TRBJ2-3, the V gene TRBV20-1; the D is unclear. This CDR3 is 14 amino acids long. The germline V gene has CDR1 DFQATT and CDR2 SNEGSKA (reference sequence). V was trimmed by 7 bases and J by 0 bases, leaving 14 bases between them.

This chain connects TRBV4-1 to TRBJ1-3; D gene unclear. With 0 bases removed from V and 0 bases from J, the gap between germline ends came to 12 bases. CDR1 and CDR2 (germline): MGHRA, YSYEKL. The CDR3 covers 17 residues. CDR3 DNA sequence: TGCGCCAGCAGCCAAGATAGTCGTAGAGACTCTGGAAACACCATATATTTT. This encodes CASSQDSRRDSGNTIYF.

The chain links TRBV7-6 to TRBJ2-1, with D tentatively TRBD1 or TRBD2 (7 bases each). The CDR3 sequence is 17 residues long. Trimming cost V 5 bases and J 8 bases, with 25 bases left between them. Germline lookup yields CDR1 SGHVS and CDR2 FNYEAQ. The CDR3, as DNA: TGTGCCAGCAGCGTAGGACCCGTCAGGGGGGGATTGGATGAGCAGTTCTTC. Encoded protein: CASSVGPVRGGLDEQFF. Full variable domain (rest looked up from reference TRBV7-6 and TRBJ2-1): GAGVSQSPRYKVTKRGQDVALRCDPISGHVSLYWYRQALGQGPEFLTYFNYEAQQDKSGLPNDRFSAERPEGSISTLTIQRTEQRDSAMYRCASSVGPVRGGLDEQFFGPGTRLTVL.

The chain joins TRBV7-9 to TRBJ2-6; 11 nucleotides align to TRBD1. After removal of 8 bases from V and 2 bases from J, the junction contained 5 bases not matched to a gene. This CDR3 contains 16 residues. Germline V gene data show CDR1 as SEHNR and CDR2 as FQNEAQ (reference sequence). The CDR3 sequence is CASGGQGAPGANVLTF. CDR3 in DNA: TGTGCCAGCGGCGGACAGGGGGCGCCTGGGGCCAACGTCCTGACTTTC.

The chain uses TRBV28 and TRBJ2-7; D gene unclear. Germline V gene lookup returns CDR1 MDHEN and CDR2 SYDVKM. V was pared by 5 bases and J by 1 base, with 12 bases between. The CDR3 extends over 14 amino acids. The CDR3 DNA sequence: TGTGCCAGCAGTCACGACGGATCGTCCTACGAGCAGTACTTC. Translating it yields CASSHDGSSYEQYF.

This clonotype has a handful of counts. This sequence joins TRBV6-2 or TRBV6-3 and TRBJ2-4; TRBD1 or TRBD2 may be the D gene (5 bases each). Trimming cost V 6 bases and J 0 bases, with 15 bases left between them. The germline CDR1 and CDR2 sequences are MNHEY and SVGEGT. This CDR3 has 16 amino acids. The CDR3 protein is CASRTGTELAKNIQYF. The CDR3 region has the DNA TGTGCCAGCAGGACCGGGACGGAACTAGCCAAAAACATTCAGTACTTC.

This clonotype appeared a few times. This chain's CDR3 is CASSQGQIGGEAFF. CDR3 nucleotides: TGTGCCAGCAGTCAGGGACAGATAGGTGGCGAAGCTTTCTTT. V usage is TRBV9 and J usage is TRBJ1-1; 7 bases map to TRBD1. The V and J ends lost 5 bases and 8 bases, in that order; junction bases with no gene match: 12. The CDR3 runs 14 residues. The V gene's germline CDR1 is SGDLS and CDR2 YYNGEE.

This clonotype was observed many times. The chain is built from TRBV7-2 and TRBJ1-5; no definite D call. Germline CDR1 is SGHTA and CDR2 is FQGNSA. V shed 9 bases and J shed 7 bases, with 13 bases lying between them. The CDR3 contains 12 residues. CDR3 in amino acids: CASSTREQPQHF. CDR3 bases: TGTGCCAGTTCCACGAGGGAACAGCCCCAGCATTTT.

This clonotype showed up many times. CDR3 coding DNA: TGTGCCAGCAGCCGTCGACTCAACAATGAGCAGTTCTTC. Its protein product is CASSRRLNNEQFF. This chain uses TRBV7-2 with TRBJ2-1, with unresolved D. CDR1 and CDR2 from the germline V gene are SGHTA and FQGNSA. This CDR3 is built from 13 residues. Trimming removed 5 bases at V and 5 bases at J, with 10 bases between.

This clonotype appeared a few times. The rearrangement links TRBV19 to TRBJ2-1; TRBD2 agrees at 7 bases. Germline V gene data show CDR1 as LNHDA and CDR2 as SQIVND (reference sequence). CDR3 size: 14 residues. V shed 8 bases and J 4 bases; nucleotides not matched to a gene: 8. The CDR3 DNA is TGTGCCAGTCTGGGGGGGACGATTTACAATGAGCAGTTCTTC. Amino acids: CASLGGTIYNEQFF.

The rearrangement links TRBV7-2 to TRBJ1-5; 7 nucleotides match TRBD1. The CDR3 runs 18 residues. The ends lost 1 base at V and 0 bases at J; junction bases unmatched: 9. Looked up from germline, CDR1 is SGHTA and CDR2 is FQGNSA. This CDR3 is CASSLGVGGLGSNQPQHF. The DNA for the CDR3 is TGTGCCAGCAGCTTAGGGGTAGGGGGCCTCGGTAGCAATCAGCCCCAGCATTTT.

The rearrangement links TRBV7-2 to TRBJ2-5, with TRBD1 as a possible D gene (6 bases). V was shortened by 3 bases and J by 1 base, with 15 bases between the two germline ends. This CDR3 is built from 16 residues. CDR1 is SGHTA, CDR2 FQGNSA, per germline. In DNA form, the CDR3 reads TGTGCCAGCAGCTTTAAATCCGGGACACCCCAAGAGACCCAGTACTTC. Its protein product is CASSFKSGTPQETQYF.

This clonotype was found once. The junction differs from germline at one of its ends, possibly a read error. This chain connects TRBV6-5 to TRBJ2-1, with TRBD2 identical over 14 bases. The CDR3 is 14 residues long. CDR1 and CDR2 (germline): MNHEY, SVGAGI. CDR3 loop: CASSRLAGGDEQCF. In nucleotides, the CDR3 is TGTGCCAGCAGCCGACTAGCGGGAGGGGATGAGCAGTGCTTC.

This clonotype was recorded only once. The V call is TRBV6-6, the J call TRBJ2-1, with D possibly matching TRBD2 (5 bases). Trimming stripped 1 base from V and 1 base from J, with 11 bases between. The V gene's germline CDR1 is MNHNY and CDR2 SVGAGI (reference sequence). The CDR3 loop spans 16 amino acids. The chain's CDR3 is CASSYFPGLSYNEQFF. The CDR3 DNA sequence: TGTGCCAGCAGTTACTTCCCCGGACTGTCCTACAATGAGCAGTTCTTC.

This clonotype occurred many times. The chain is built from TRBV7-3 and TRBJ2-3; TRBD2 aligns across 13 bases. V lost 3 bases and J lost 4; bases outside the gene matches: 4. The CDR3 contains 16 residues. Germline V gives CDR1 SGHTA, CDR2 FQGTGA. In DNA, the CDR3 is TGTGCCAGCAGCTTCGGACTAGCGGGAGTACCAGATACGCAGTATTTT. It yields the protein CASSFGLAGVPDTQYF.